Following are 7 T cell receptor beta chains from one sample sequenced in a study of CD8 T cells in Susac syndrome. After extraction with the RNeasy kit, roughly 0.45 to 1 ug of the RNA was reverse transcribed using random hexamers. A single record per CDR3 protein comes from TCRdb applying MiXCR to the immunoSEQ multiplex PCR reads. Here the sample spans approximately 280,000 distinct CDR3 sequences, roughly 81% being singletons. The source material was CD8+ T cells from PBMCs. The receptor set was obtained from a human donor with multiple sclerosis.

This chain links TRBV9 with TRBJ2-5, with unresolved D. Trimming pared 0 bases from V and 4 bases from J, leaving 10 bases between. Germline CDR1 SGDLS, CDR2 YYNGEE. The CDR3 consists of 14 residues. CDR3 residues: CASSVGGRRETQYF. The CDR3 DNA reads TGTGCCAGCAGCGTAGGGGGTAGACGAGAGACCCAGTACTTC.

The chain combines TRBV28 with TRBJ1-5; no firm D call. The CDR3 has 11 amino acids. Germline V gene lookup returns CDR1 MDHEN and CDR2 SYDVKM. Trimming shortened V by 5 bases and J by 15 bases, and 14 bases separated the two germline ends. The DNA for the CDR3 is TGTGCCAGCAGTGGAGCCGGCCCCAGGCATTTT. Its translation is CASSGAGPRHF.

The CDR3, as DNA: TGTGCCAGCAGCCAAGACTTAGTAGAACTCTCTATCTACGAGCAGTACTTC. As protein: CASSQDLVELSIYEQYF. The rearrangement joins TRBV3-1 to TRBJ2-7; D is ambiguous. The CDR3 loop spans 17 amino acids. In germline, CDR1 is LGHDT, CDR2 YNNKEL (reference sequence). V lost 0 bases, J lost 3 bases, and 18 bases lay in between.

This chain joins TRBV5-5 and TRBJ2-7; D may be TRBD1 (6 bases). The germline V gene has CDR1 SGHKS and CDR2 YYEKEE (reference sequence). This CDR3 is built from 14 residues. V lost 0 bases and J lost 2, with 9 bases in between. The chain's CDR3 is CASSLVQGTYEQYF. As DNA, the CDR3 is TGTGCCAGCAGCTTGGTACAGGGAACCTACGAGCAGTACTTC.

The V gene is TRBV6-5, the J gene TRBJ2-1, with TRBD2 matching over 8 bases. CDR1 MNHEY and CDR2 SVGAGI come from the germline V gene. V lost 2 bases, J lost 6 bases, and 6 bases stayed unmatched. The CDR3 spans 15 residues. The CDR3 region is CASSYGTSSTNEQFF. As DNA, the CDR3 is TGTGCCAGCAGTTACGGGACTAGTAGTACCAATGAGCAGTTCTTC.

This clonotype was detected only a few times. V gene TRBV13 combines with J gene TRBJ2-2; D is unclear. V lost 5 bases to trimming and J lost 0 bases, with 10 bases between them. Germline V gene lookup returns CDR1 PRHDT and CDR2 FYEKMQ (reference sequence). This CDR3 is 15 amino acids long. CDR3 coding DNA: TGTGCCAGCAGCGCGGACGGCACGAACACCGGGGAGCTGTTTTTT. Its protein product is CASSADGTNTGELFF. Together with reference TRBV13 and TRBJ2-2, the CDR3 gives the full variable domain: AAGVIQSPRHLIKEKRETATLKCYPIPRHDTVYWYQQGPGQDPQFLISFYEKMQSDKGSIPDRFSAQQFSDYHSELNMSSLELGDSALYFCASSADGTNTGELFFGEGSRLTVL.

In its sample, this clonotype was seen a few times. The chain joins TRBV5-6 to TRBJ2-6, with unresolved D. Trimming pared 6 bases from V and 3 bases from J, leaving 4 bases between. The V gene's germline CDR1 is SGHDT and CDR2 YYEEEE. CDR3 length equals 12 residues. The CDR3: CASTSGANVLTF. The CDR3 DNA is TGTGCCAGCACTAGTGGGGCCAACGTCCTGACTTTC. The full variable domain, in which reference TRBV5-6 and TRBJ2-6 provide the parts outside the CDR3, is DAGVTQSPTHLIKTRGQQVTLRCSPKSGHDTVSWYQQALGQGPQFIFQYYEEEERQRGNFPDRFSGHQFPNYSSELNVNALLLGDSALYLCASTSGANVLTFGAGSRLTVL.